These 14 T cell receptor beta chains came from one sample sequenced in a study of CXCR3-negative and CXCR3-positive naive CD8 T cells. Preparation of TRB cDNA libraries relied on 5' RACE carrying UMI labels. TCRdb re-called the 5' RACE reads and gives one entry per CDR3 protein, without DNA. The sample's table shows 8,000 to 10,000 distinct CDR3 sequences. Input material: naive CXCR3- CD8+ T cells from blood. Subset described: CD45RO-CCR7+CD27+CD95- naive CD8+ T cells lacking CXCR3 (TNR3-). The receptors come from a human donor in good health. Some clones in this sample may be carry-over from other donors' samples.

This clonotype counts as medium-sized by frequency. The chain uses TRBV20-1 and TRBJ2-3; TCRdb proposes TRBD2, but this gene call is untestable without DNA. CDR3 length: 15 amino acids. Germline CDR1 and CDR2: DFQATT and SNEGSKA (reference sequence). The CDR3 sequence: CSATEARESTDTQYF.

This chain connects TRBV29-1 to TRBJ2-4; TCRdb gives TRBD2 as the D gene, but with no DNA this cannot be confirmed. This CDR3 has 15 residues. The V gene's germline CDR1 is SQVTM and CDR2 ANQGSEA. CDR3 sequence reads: CSVEDHGGPGNIQYF.

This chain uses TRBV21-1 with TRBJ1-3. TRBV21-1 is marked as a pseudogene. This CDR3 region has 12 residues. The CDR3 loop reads CASSFDGNTIYF.

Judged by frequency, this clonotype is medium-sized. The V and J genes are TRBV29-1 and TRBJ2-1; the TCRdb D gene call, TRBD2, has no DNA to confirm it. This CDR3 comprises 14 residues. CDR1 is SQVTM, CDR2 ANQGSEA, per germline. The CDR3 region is CSVPGTSGDNEQFF.

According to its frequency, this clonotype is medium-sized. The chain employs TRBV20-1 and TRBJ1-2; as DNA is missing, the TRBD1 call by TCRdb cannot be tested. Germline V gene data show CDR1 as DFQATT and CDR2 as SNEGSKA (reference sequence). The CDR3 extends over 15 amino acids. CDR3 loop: CSARGIGQVNYGYTF.

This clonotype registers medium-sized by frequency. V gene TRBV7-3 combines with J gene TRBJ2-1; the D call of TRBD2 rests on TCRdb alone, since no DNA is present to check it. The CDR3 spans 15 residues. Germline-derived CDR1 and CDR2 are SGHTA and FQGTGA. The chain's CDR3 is CASSQGTSAYNEQFF.

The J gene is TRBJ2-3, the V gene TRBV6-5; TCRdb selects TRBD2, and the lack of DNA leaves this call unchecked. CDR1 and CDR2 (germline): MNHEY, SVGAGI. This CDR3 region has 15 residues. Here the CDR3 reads CASSYLAGGTDTQYF.

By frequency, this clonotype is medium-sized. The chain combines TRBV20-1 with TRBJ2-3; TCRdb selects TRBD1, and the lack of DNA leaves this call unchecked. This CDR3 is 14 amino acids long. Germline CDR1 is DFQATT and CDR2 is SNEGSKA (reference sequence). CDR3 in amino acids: CSGQLGGSTDTQYF.

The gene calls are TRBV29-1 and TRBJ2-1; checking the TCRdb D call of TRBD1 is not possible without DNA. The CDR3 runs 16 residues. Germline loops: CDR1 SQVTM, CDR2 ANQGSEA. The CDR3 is CSAPNFWTVPPNEQFF.

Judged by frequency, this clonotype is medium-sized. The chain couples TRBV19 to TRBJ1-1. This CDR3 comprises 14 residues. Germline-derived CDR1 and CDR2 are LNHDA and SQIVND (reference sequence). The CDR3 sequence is CASSPASLNTEAFF. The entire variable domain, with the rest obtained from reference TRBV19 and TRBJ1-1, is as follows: DGGITQSPKYLFRKEGQNVTLSCEQNLNHDAMYWYRQDPGQGLRLIYYSQIVNDFQKGDIAEGYSVSREKKESFPLTVTSAQKNPTAFYLCASSPASLNTEAFFGQGTRLTVV.

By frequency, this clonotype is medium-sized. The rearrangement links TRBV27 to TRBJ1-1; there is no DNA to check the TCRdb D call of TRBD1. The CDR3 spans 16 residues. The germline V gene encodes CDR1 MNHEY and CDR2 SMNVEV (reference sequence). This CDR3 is CASSPGTELHWTEAFF.

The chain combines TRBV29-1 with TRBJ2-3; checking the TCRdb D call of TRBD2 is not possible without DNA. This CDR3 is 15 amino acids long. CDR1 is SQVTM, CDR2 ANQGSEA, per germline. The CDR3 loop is CSVEGLAGGTDTQYF.

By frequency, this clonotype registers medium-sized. The CDR3 sequence is CSVELGLAGGNYEQYF. This chain joins TRBV29-1 and TRBJ2-7; TCRdb reports TRBD2, a call that lacks DNA to check it against. Germline CDR1 SQVTM, CDR2 ANQGSEA. CDR3 length equals 16 residues.

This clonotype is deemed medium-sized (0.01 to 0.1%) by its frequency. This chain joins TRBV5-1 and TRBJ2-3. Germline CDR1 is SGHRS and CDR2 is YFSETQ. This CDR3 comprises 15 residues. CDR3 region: CASSLVGGSTDTQYF.